A single sample is the source of the 21 T cell receptor beta chains below, sequenced in a study of T cell responses to AZD1222 COVID-19 vaccine (dated by TCRdb to the early 2020s). Libraries were built with the immunoSEQ multiplex PCR assay. TCRdb took this table from immuneACCESS and kept in-frame rearrangements with V and J called. Such tables lack part of the clones; where checked against another copy, unresolved V genes explain under half of the gap, and the rest is unexplained. In all, the sample holds over 110,000 clones, and roughly 92% of those were seen once. The top ten hold over 1.5% of the sample. The intended sense of this specimen's time point label: baseline before first vaccination. The sample here was peripheral blood, taken on day 0 of AZD1222 vaccination. The receptors were gathered from an adult in good health.

The chain combines TRBV2 with TRBJ1-4; possible D gene TRBD1, 5 bases. Germline CDR1 is SNHLY and CDR2 is FYNNEI. Trimming removed 5 bases from V and 8 bases from J, with 15 bases in between. CDR3 length equals 14 residues. The CDR3 coding sequence is TGTGCCAGCAGTCAGGCGGCAGGGAACGAAAAACTGTTTTTT. It encodes CASSQAAGNEKLFF. The variable domain in full, with the rest retrieved from reference TRBV2 and TRBJ1-4, is EPEVTQTPSHQVTQMGQEVILRCVPISNHLYFYWYRQILGQKVEFLVSFYNNEISEKSEIFDDQFSVERPDGSNFTLKIRSTKLEDSAMYFCASSQAAGNEKLFFGSGTQLSVL.

The rearrangement joins TRBV7-2 to TRBJ2-7; TRBD1 agrees at 8 bases. V was pared by 1 base and J by 4 bases, with 6 bases of the junction left unmatched. This CDR3 is built from 15 residues. The germline CDR1 and CDR2 sequences are SGHTA and FQGNSA. CDR3 DNA: TGTGCCAGCAGCTTAGTTCCAGGGGGCGCGTACGAGCAGTACTTC. This codes for CASSLVPGGAYEQYF.

This rearrangement joins TRBV19 to TRBJ2-7; 7 positions match TRBD2. Germline V lookup: CDR1 LNHDA, CDR2 SQIVND (reference sequence). Trimming cost V 5 bases and J 1 base; bases outside gene matches: 8. The CDR3 covers 15 residues. The CDR3 region has the DNA TGTGCCAGTAGTTCTAGCGGTAGGATGTCCTACGAGCAGTACTTC. Translating it yields CASSSSGRMSYEQYF.

The genes are TRBV9 and TRBJ2-7, with D maybe TRBD2 (5 bases). This CDR3 comprises 13 residues. Trimming removed 0 bases from V and 3 bases from J, with 7 bases in between. Germline V gene lookup returns CDR1 SGDLS and CDR2 YYNGEE. The CDR3 coding sequence is TGTGCCAGCAGCGTAGCTGGGAGCTACGAGCAGTACTTC. Amino acids: CASSVAGSYEQYF.

This clone appeared a few times. The chain employs TRBV7-3 and TRBJ2-5, with 10 nucleotides matching TRBD2. The CDR3 is 16 amino acids. Per the germline V gene, CDR1 is SGHTA and CDR2 is FQGTGA. V gave up 5 bases and J gave up 0 bases; unmatched junction bases: 6. The CDR3 is CASSPGLAANQETQYF. As DNA, the CDR3 is TGTGCCAGCAGCCCCGGACTAGCGGCAAACCAAGAGACCCAGTACTTC.

This chain joins TRBV7-3 and TRBJ1-4; D is undetermined. Germline loops: CDR1 SGHTA, CDR2 FQGTGA. This CDR3 has 13 residues. V was pared by 1 base and J by 5 bases, with 5 bases between. The CDR3 sequence: CASSLNRNEKLFF. CDR3 DNA: TGTGCCAGCAGCTTAAACCGGAATGAAAAACTGTTTTTT.

The CDR3 DNA reads as TGTGCCAGCAGTGAGGGACTCATCACAGATACGCAGTATTTT. Translated: CASSEGLITDTQYF. The chain combines TRBV25-1 with TRBJ2-3; possible D gene TRBD2, 6 bases. V lost 3 bases and J lost 2, with 9 bases in between. Germline V gene sequence: CDR1 MGHDK, CDR2 SYGVNS. The CDR3 contains 14 residues.

The chain is built from TRBV21-1 and TRBJ2-4; TRBD2, the table's D call, was not compared with the DNA. TRBV21-1 is an annotated pseudogene. The CDR3 is 22 residues long. CDR3 DNA sequence: TGTGCCAGCAGCAAATTGATAGTCTTCGCCAAGCCCTTCCTTCTAGCCAAAAACATTCAGTACTTC. Translated: CASSKLIVFAKPFLLAKNIQYF.

The chain carries TRBV28 and TRBJ1-1, with 7 positions matching TRBD1. The junction had 5 bases not matched to a gene; V was cut back by 10 bases and J by 0 bases. There are 13 residues in the CDR3. Germline CDR1 MDHEN, CDR2 SYDVKM. The CDR3 sequence is CATVGQLNTEAFF. CDR3 nucleotide sequence: TGTGCCACCGTGGGACAGCTGAACACTGAAGCTTTCTTT.

The chain links TRBV28 to TRBJ2-1; tentatively, D is TRBD1 (5 bases). Trimming removed 2 bases at V and 0 bases at J, with 20 bases between. The CDR3 contains 19 residues. Germline V gene sequence: CDR1 MDHEN, CDR2 SYDVKM. The CDR3 here is CASSLRRQRTAASYNEQFF. Written as DNA, the CDR3 is TGTGCCAGCAGTTTACGACGACAGCGAACCGCCGCCTCCTACAATGAGCAGTTCTTC.

The chain carries TRBV5-4 and TRBJ1-4; unclear D gene. In germline, CDR1 is SGHNT, CDR2 YYREEE (reference sequence). Trimming took off 4 bases at V and 4 bases at J, with 14 bases between the two ends. The CDR3 has 15 residues. The CDR3: CASSELRTGNEKLFF. CDR3 nucleotide sequence: TGTGCCAGCAGCGAGTTGAGGACGGGTAATGAAAAACTGTTTTTT.

The chain couples TRBV9 to TRBJ1-6, with D unresolved. V was cut by 1 base and J by 0 bases, with 5 bases left in between. Germline lookup yields CDR1 SGDLS and CDR2 YYNGEE. The CDR3 is made up of 15 amino acids. The CDR3: CASSVRSSYNSPLHF. For the CDR3, the DNA is TGTGCCAGCAGCGTAAGAAGCTCCTATAATTCACCCCTCCACTTT.

This rearrangement joins TRBV30 to TRBJ1-4; unclear D gene. The V and J ends lost 5 bases and 4 bases respectively, with 17 bases between them. The CDR3 is 15 residues long. Germline CDR1 and CDR2: GTSNPN and SVGIG (reference sequence). The CDR3 reads CAWSSYSDHNEKLFF. CDR3 DNA sequence: TGTGCCTGGTCCAGCTACAGCGACCATAATGAAAAACTGTTTTTT.

The chain joins TRBV3-1 (or the pseudogene TRBV3-2) to TRBJ2-1; 11 bases are shared with TRBD2. With 3 bases clipped from V and 12 bases from J, the junction kept 7 bases outside the gene matches. The CDR3 extends over 14 amino acids. CDR1 and CDR2 (germline): LGHDT, YNNKEL (reference sequence). As DNA, the CDR3 is TGTGCCAGCAGCCACATAGCGGGAGGGCCTCGGCAGTTCTTC. Protein sequence: CASSHIAGGPRQFF.

V usage is TRBV29-1 and J usage is TRBJ2-5; D is possibly TRBD2 (6 bases). V gave up 6 bases and J gave up 7 bases, with 27 bases separating them. Germline assignment: CDR1 SQVTM and CDR2 ANQGSEA. The CDR3 is 16 residues long. The CDR3 here is CSVLGRRDAFTGTQYF. The CDR3 DNA reads TGCAGCGTCCTGGGGCGGCGGGACGCTTTTACCGGGACCCAGTACTTC.

The chain has TRBV6-1 and TRBJ2-1, with D perhaps matching TRBD2 (5 bases). The CDR3 is 15 residues long. V lost 2 bases, J lost 4 bases, and 12 bases lay in between. Germline lookup yields CDR1 MNHNS and CDR2 SASEGT. CDR3 sequence (DNA): TGTGCCAGCAGTGAAATTCGTCGGGAATACAATGAGCAGTTCTTC. This translates into CASSEIRREYNEQFF.

The genes are TRBV7-9 and TRBJ2-3, with D maybe TRBD2 (6 bases). The germline V gene encodes CDR1 SEHNR and CDR2 FQNEAQ (reference sequence). The CDR3 is 14 amino acids. V was shortened by 6 bases and J by 0 bases, with 10 bases between the two germline ends. CDR3 sequence (DNA): TGTGCCAGCAGTTATAGCGGCAGCACAGATACGCAGTATTTT. Translating it yields CASSYSGSTDTQYF.

This clone was recorded once. The V gene is TRBV5-1, the J gene TRBJ1-1, with 7 bases matching TRBD1. The CDR3 totals 15 residues. Germline CDR1 and CDR2: SGHRS and YFSETQ. Losses at the gene ends were 1 base for V and 0 bases for J; bases not matched to a gene: 3. CDR3 protein: CASSLQGGLNTEAFF. CDR3 bases: TGCGCCAGCAGCTTGCAAGGGGGCCTGAACACTGAAGCTTTCTTT.

The rearrangement joins TRBV15 to TRBJ2-3; TRBD2 aligns across 7 bases. CDR1 is LNHNV, CDR2 YYDKDF, per germline (reference sequence). The ends lost 2 bases at V and 9 bases at J; junction bases unmatched: 17. The CDR3 loop spans 17 amino acids. Here the CDR3 DNA reads TGTGCCACCAGCAGACCCCGACTAGCCCACCCAGAGGTAACGCAGTATTTT. This translates into CATSRPRLAHPEVTQYF.

The chain joins TRBV4-1 to TRBJ2-7; 12 nucleotides align to TRBD2. This CDR3 spans 18 amino acids. CDR1 is MGHRA, CDR2 YSYEKL, per germline. V lost 1 base, J lost 0 bases, and 7 bases stayed unmatched. The CDR3 DNA reads TGCGCCAGCAGCCAAGGACTAGCGGGAGCCTGGGGCTCCTACGAGCAGTACTTC. This gives the protein CASSQGLAGAWGSYEQYF.

This chain uses TRBV18 with TRBJ2-7; TRBD1 matches 7 bases. CDR1 is KGHSH, CDR2 LQKENI, per germline. The CDR3 totals 13 residues. V lost 3 bases, J lost 5 bases, and 4 bases stayed unmatched. CDR3 in amino acids: CASSPTQGNEQYF. For the CDR3, the DNA is TGTGCCAGCTCACCGACACAGGGGAACGAGCAGTACTTC. Complete variable domain (other parts from reference TRBV18 and TRBJ2-7): NAGVMQNPRHLVRRRGQEARLRCSPMKGHSHVYWYRQLPEEGLKFMVYLQKENIIDESGMPKERFSAEFPKEGPSILRIQQVVRGDSAAYFCASSPTQGNEQYFGPGTRLTVT.